These 5 T cell receptor beta chains originate from one sample sequenced in a study of T cells in Graves' hyperthyroidism and ophthalmopathy. RNA transcripts yielded amplified TCR beta CDR3 regions. A set of HTBI primers served as the primers for a first-round RT-PCR of the TCR CDR3. Using its own MiXCR run on the multiplex PCR reads, TCRdb lists one record per CDR3 protein. This sample has more than 500,000 distinct CDR3 sequences; approximately 15% occur once, and the top ten carry roughly 4.5%. The source material was blood. Source of these receptors: a woman in her thirties or forties with Graves' ophthalmopathy.

In this sample, this clonotype turned up many times. The V and J genes are TRBV2 and TRBJ2-5; tentatively, D is TRBD2 (6 bases). V was pared by 8 bases and J by 9 bases, with 19 bases between. The CDR3 is 13 residues long. The V gene's germline CDR1 is SNHLY and CDR2 FYNNEI. In DNA form, the CDR3 reads TGTGCCAGCCGGGGGACGGGAGCCGAGGCCCAGTACTTC. Protein product: CASRGTGAEAQYF.

This clonotype appeared a few times. The V call is TRBV5-8, the J call TRBJ1-5, with TRBD1 matching 9 bases. Trimming at V came to 4 bases and at J to 5 bases, leaving 7 bases not matched to a gene. Germline V gene data show CDR1 as SGHTS and CDR2 as YDEGEE. There are 15 residues in the CDR3. In nucleotides, the CDR3 is TGTGCCAGCAGCCCGACGGACAGGGGATATCAGCCCCAGCATTTT. It specifies CASSPTDRGYQPQHF.

The chain has TRBV6-5 and TRBJ2-7; D is undetermined. Trimming left V 0 bases short and J 0 bases short, with 9 bases between. CDR3 length: 15 amino acids. Germline V gives CDR1 MNHEY, CDR2 SVGAGI. The CDR3 DNA is TGTGCCAGCAGTTACTCGGGGATCCCCTCCTACGAGCAGTACTTC. Its translation is CASSYSGIPSYEQYF.

There are many counts of this clonotype. The DNA for the CDR3 is TGCGCCAGCAGCTTGGGGACAGGGGGAGACGGAGCTTTCTTT. Residues: CASSLGTGGDGAFF. This sequence joins TRBV5-1 and TRBJ1-1; 10 bases are a match to TRBD1. Germline CDR1 is SGHRS and CDR2 is YFSETQ. The trim removed 0 bases at V and 10 bases at J, leaving 6 bases unmatched. The CDR3 sequence is 14 residues long. The whole variable domain, remainder taken from reference TRBV5-1 and TRBJ1-1, is KAGVTQTPRYLIKTRGQQVTLSCSPISGHRSVSWYQQTPGQGLQFLFEYFSETQRNKGNFPGRFSGRQFSNSRSEMNVSTLELGDSALYLCASSLGTGGDGAFFGQGTRLTVV.

This clonotype was recorded at least ten times. V and J are TRBV7-8 and TRBJ1-1; TRBD1 matches at 8 bases. With V trimmed by 4 bases and J by 1 base, 8 bases remained unmatched. The CDR3 is 16 amino acids. The V gene's germline CDR1 is SGHVS and CDR2 FQNEAQ. The CDR3 loop is CASSSQQGGANTEAFF. In DNA, the CDR3 is TGTGCCAGCAGCTCGCAACAGGGGGGTGCGAACACTGAAGCTTTCTTT.